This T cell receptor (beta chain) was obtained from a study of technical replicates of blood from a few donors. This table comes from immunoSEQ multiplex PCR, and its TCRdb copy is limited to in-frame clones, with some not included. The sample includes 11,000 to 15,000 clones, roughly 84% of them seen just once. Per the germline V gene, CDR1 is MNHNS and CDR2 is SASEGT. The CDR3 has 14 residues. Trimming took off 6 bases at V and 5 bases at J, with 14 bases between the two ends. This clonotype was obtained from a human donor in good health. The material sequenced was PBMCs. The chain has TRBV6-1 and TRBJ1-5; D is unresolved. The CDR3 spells CASSRAGIDQPQHF. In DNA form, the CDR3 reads TGTGCCAGCAGCCGCGCGGGGATAGATCAGCCCCAGCATTTT.